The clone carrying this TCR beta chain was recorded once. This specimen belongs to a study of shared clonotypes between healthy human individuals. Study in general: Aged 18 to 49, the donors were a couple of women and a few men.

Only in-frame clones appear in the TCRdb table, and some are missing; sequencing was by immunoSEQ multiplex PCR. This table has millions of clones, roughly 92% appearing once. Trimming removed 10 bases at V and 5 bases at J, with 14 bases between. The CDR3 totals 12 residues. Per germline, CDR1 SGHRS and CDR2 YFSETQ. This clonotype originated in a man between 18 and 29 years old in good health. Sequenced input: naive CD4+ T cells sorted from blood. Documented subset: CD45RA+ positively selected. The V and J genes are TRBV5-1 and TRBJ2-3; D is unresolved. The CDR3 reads CASSLVLDTQYF. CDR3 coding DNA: TGCGCCTCCAGCTTGGTATTAGATACGCAGTATTTT.